The 25 T cell receptor beta chains presented below share a single source sample, sequenced in a study of regulatory and conventional T cells in RAG deficiency. TCRdb's copy holds only in-frame clones and misses some; the assay was immunoSEQ multiplex PCR. The sample yields more than 30,000 clones, more than 80% seen once. This sample was also put to use in a study of regulatory T cells. That source reports: The primer mix had 52 TRBV and 13 TRBJ primers.

Sample: CD8+ T cells sorted from blood. The source is a human donor in good health.

The rearrangement links TRBV9 to TRBJ2-7; D is unresolved. Trimming pared 0 bases from V and 3 bases from J, leaving 7 bases between. Germline V CDR1 and CDR2: SGDLS, YYNGEE. The CDR3 totals 13 residues. In DNA form, the CDR3 reads TGTGCCAGCAGCGTAGGCGCAGACTACGAGCAGTACTTC. As protein: CASSVGADYEQYF.

The gene calls are TRBV4-1 and TRBJ2-2; D is ambiguous. This CDR3 spans 18 amino acids. The V end was cut by 0 bases, the J end by 4 bases, with 18 bases between. Germline CDR1 is MGHRA and CDR2 is YSYEKL. The CDR3 region has the DNA TGCGCCAGCAGCCAAGATGCGGCCGAGGCAGTTGCCACCGGGGAGCTGTTTTTT. Protein sequence: CASSQDAAEAVATGELFF.

The chain employs TRBV29-1 and TRBJ2-7; no clear D. Germline lookup yields CDR1 SQVTM and CDR2 ANQGSEA. The CDR3 length is 12 residues. V lost 4 bases and J lost 5, with 12 bases in between. CDR3 region: CSVASGIHEQYF. DNA for the CDR3: TGCAGCGTTGCCTCTGGGATCCACGAGCAGTACTTC.

About this clone itself: The junction does not match germline at one end; this may be a read error. The rearrangement joins TRBV9 to TRBJ2-1; D unclear. Germline V gene sequence: CDR1 SGDLS, CDR2 YYNGEE. There are 14 residues in the CDR3. The CDR3 loop reads CASSVQDSNNEQFF. The CDR3 DNA reads as TGTGCCAGCAGCGTACAAGACTCCAACAATGAGCAGTTCTTC.

This chain connects TRBV9 to TRBJ2-1; the match to TRBD2 covers 11 bases. CDR3 length: 14 residues. J was trimmed by 14 bases and V by 3 bases; bases with no gene match: 10. Germline lookup yields CDR1 SGDLS and CDR2 YYNGEE. CDR3 in DNA: TGTGCCAGCAGCGGGGGGACTAGCGGTGGTTTTGAGTTCTTC. Translated, it gives CASSGGTSGGFEFF.

The chain links TRBV15 to TRBJ1-4; D not resolved. CDR1 LNHNV and CDR2 YYDKDF come from the germline V gene (reference sequence). V was shortened by 0 bases and J by 14 bases, with 13 bases between the two germline ends. This CDR3 contains 13 residues. For the CDR3, the DNA is TGTGCCACCAGCAGAGATCGTGGGTCTGGGCTGTTTTTT. Its translation: CATSRDRGSGLFF.

This clone was seen only a few times. The CDR3 nucleotides are TGTGCCAGCAGTTACTCTCTCCTGAACTCCTACGAGCAGTACTTC. Translating it yields CASSYSLLNSYEQYF. This chain connects TRBV6-5 to TRBJ2-7, with D hard to call. Between the trimmed V and J ends, which lost 0 bases and 0 bases, there was a span of 9 bases. The CDR3 covers 15 residues. CDR1 and CDR2 from the germline V gene are MNHEY and SVGAGI.

This clone was detected once. The V call is TRBV4-2, the J call TRBJ2-5; D might be TRBD1 (5 bases). Deletions cut 0 bases from V and 5 bases from J, with 13 bases between. Germline V gene lookup returns CDR1 LGHNA and CDR2 YNFKEQ. CDR3 length: 15 residues. The CDR3 loop is CASSQDSGRAETQYF. Here the CDR3 DNA reads TGTGCCAGCAGCCAAGATTCCGGCAGGGCGGAGACCCAGTACTTC.

The V call is TRBV5-1, the J call TRBJ2-3; D remains ambiguous. Germline V gene lookup returns CDR1 SGHRS and CDR2 YFSETQ. The CDR3 has 15 residues. V was clipped by 1 base and J by 4 bases, with 13 bases between them. CDR3 residues: CASSLSEIGADTQYF. As DNA, the CDR3 is TGCGCCAGCAGCTTGAGTGAGATAGGTGCAGATACGCAGTATTTT.

V gene TRBV5-5 combines with J gene TRBJ2-2; D is unclear. Germline CDR1 is SGHKS and CDR2 is YYEKEE (reference sequence). CDR3 size: 12 residues. Trimming shortened V by 5 bases and J by 2 bases, and 4 bases separated the two germline ends. The CDR3 DNA sequence: TGTGCCAGCAGTCCTAACACCGGGGAGCTGTTTTTT. Encoded protein: CASSPNTGELFF.

The chain employs TRBV2 and TRBJ1-1; D is ambiguous. The V and J ends lost 3 bases and 3 bases respectively, with 8 bases between them. The CDR3 contains 13 residues. Germline CDR1 SNHLY, CDR2 FYNNEI. The CDR3 is CASSEEDYTEAFF. Written as DNA, the CDR3 is TGTGCCAGCAGTGAGGAGGATTACACTGAAGCTTTCTTT.

The chain combines TRBV7-9 with TRBJ2-2; 10 bases map to TRBD2. The CDR3 length is 15 residues. CDR1 SEHNR and CDR2 FQNEAQ come from the germline V gene (reference sequence). Losses at the gene ends were 5 bases for V and 4 bases for J; bases not matched to a gene: 4. The DNA of the CDR3 is TGTGCCAGCAGCCCGGGACTAGCGACCACCGGGGAGCTGTTTTTT. Translated: CASSPGLATTGELFF.

The chain employs TRBV7-9 and TRBJ1-1, with D unresolved. Trimming took 5 bases from V and 0 from J, leaving 19 bases between them. The CDR3 has 17 amino acids. Germline V gives CDR1 SEHNR, CDR2 FQNEAQ (reference sequence). The CDR3 loop reads CASSPPAYGELNTEAFF. Written as DNA, the CDR3 is TGTGCCAGCAGCCCCCCTGCTTATGGGGAGCTGAACACTGAAGCTTTCTTT. Full variable domain (outside the CDR3, taken from reference TRBV7-9 and TRBJ1-1): DTGVSQNPRHKITKRGQNVTFRCDPISEHNRLYWYRQTLGQGPEFLTYFQNEAQLEKSRLLSDRFSAERPKGSFSTLEIQRTEQGDSAMYLCASSPPAYGELNTEAFFGQGTRLTVV.

The chain has TRBV11-2 and TRBJ2-5, with D possibly TRBD1 on 5 matching bases. TRBJ2-7 matches the DNA end more closely, so the J call is doubtful. The CDR3 runs 13 residues. Germline V lookup: CDR1 SGHAT, CDR2 FQNNGV. CDR3 in amino acids: CASSLGTFYEQYF. CDR3 bases: TGTGCCAGCAGCTTAGGGACATTTTACGAGCAGTACTTC.

The chain carries TRBV9 and TRBJ2-7, with D uncertain. The V gene lost 3 bases and the J gene lost 3 bases, with 13 bases spanning the gap. This CDR3 is built from 14 residues. The germline gives CDR1 SGDLS, CDR2 YYNGEE. CDR3 sequence (DNA): TGTGCCAGCAGCGCAGACGGAGATTACTACGAGCAGTACTTC. Residues: CASSADGDYYEQYF.

The chain combines TRBV6-1 with TRBJ2-1; D is unresolved. V was clipped by 7 bases and J by 0 bases, with 10 bases between them. The CDR3 contains 14 residues. Germline CDR1 is MNHNS and CDR2 is SASEGT. The CDR3 loop is CASIAGLSYNEQFF. In DNA form, the CDR3 reads TGTGCCAGCATAGCCGGCCTCTCCTACAATGAGCAGTTCTTC.

This clone was seen more than once but under ten times. This chain uses TRBV6-4 with TRBJ2-3, with 8 bases lining up with TRBD2. In germline, CDR1 is MRHNA, CDR2 SNTAGT. The CDR3 covers 15 residues. Trimming removed 3 bases from V and 5 bases from J; junction bases left unmatched: 7. The chain's CDR3 is CASSEKSGGQDTQYF. DNA of the CDR3: TGTGCCAGCAGTGAAAAAAGCGGGGGCCAAGATACGCAGTATTTT.

This chain links TRBV5-1 with TRBJ2-5, with 10 bases fitting TRBD2. Germline V gene data show CDR1 as SGHRS and CDR2 as YFSETQ. Trimming took 2 bases from V and 5 from J; bases not matched to a gene: 6. The CDR3 runs to 15 residues. The CDR3 protein is CASSLAGGPGETQYF. The CDR3 bases are TGCGCCAGCAGCTTAGCGGGAGGGCCTGGGGAGACCCAGTACTTC.

This chain uses TRBV29-1 with TRBJ2-5; tentatively, D is TRBD1 (6 bases). V was pared by 5 bases and J by 3 bases, with 10 bases between. Germline V CDR1 and CDR2: SQVTM, ANQGSEA. The CDR3 length is 12 residues. Here the CDR3 reads CSVFAGEETQYF. The CDR3 nucleotides read TGCAGCGTTTTTGCAGGGGAAGAGACCCAGTACTTC.

V gene TRBV23-1 combines with J gene TRBJ1-1; TRBD1 matches 7 bases. TRBV23-1 has ORF status, its function being uncertain. J lost 0 bases, V lost 10 bases, and 11 bases had no gene match. This CDR3 contains 15 residues. The CDR3 nucleotides read TGCGCCAAGCAGGCCCTGCAGGGGGTGAACACTGAAGCTTTCTTT. As protein: CAKQALQGVNTEAFF.

The rearrangement links TRBV14 to TRBJ2-1; possibly TRBD1 for D (6 bases). V lost 3 bases and J 7 bases, leaving 13 bases between the germline ends. This CDR3 has 14 amino acids. In germline, CDR1 is SGHDN, CDR2 FVKESK. The CDR3 DNA follows: TGTGCCAGCAGCCACGACAGGAACGGGAATGAGCAGTTCTTC. This translates into CASSHDRNGNEQFF. Supplemented by reference TRBV14 and TRBJ2-1, the full variable domain reads EAGVTQFPSHSVIEKGQTVTLRCDPISGHDNLYWYRRVMGKEIKFLLHFVKESKQDESGMPNNRFLAERTGGTYSTLKVQPAELEDSGVYFCASSHDRNGNEQFFGPGTRLTVL.

The rearrangement uses TRBV27 and TRBJ2-5; possibly TRBD2 for D (5 bases). The germline V and J ends were trimmed by 4 bases and 1 base, with 10 bases remaining between them. The CDR3 spans 14 residues. Germline-derived CDR1 and CDR2 are MNHEY and SMNVEV (reference sequence). The CDR3 sequence is CASSYSSPQETQYF. For the CDR3, the DNA is TGTGCCAGCAGTTACTCTAGCCCCCAAGAGACCCAGTACTTC.

V and J are TRBV5-5 and TRBJ2-2, with D perhaps matching TRBD2 (6 bases). The germline V gene has CDR1 SGHKS and CDR2 YYEKEE (reference sequence). The CDR3 runs 14 residues. The V and J ends lost 2 bases and 7 bases respectively, with 12 bases between them. This CDR3 is CASSFVPEGGELFF. The CDR3 DNA sequence: TGTGCCAGCAGCTTTGTCCCGGAGGGCGGGGAGCTGTTTTTT.

This chain connects TRBV7-6 to TRBJ2-6, with TRBD1 identical over 8 bases. The CDR3 length is 17 residues. Per the germline V gene, CDR1 is SGHVS and CDR2 is FNYEAQ. V lost 5 bases, J lost 2 bases, and 8 bases stayed unmatched. The CDR3 DNA is TGTGCCAGCAGCGGGGGGCAGGGGGCCGCTGGGGCCAACGTCCTGACTTTC. This translates into CASSGGQGAAGANVLTF.

This chain uses TRBV28 with TRBJ1-5; no firm D call. Trimming shortened V by 7 bases and J by 7 bases, and 20 bases separated the two germline ends. The germline gives CDR1 MDHEN, CDR2 SYDVKM. The CDR3 sequence is 15 residues long. As DNA, the CDR3 is TGTGCCAGCACTCCTAGCAGCCCCGTTGGGCAGCCCCAGCATTTT. As protein: CASTPSSPVGQPQHF.